Each of the 24 T cell receptor beta chains below was sequenced from the same sample in a study of blood T cell repertoires in COVID-19 (dated by TCRdb to the early 2020s). Receptor amplification or capture employed the immunoSEQ multiplex PCR assay. TCRdb took over this immuneACCESS table, retaining in-frame rearrangements with V and J assigned. Such tables are incomplete; in checked studies, under half of the missing clones stem from an unresolved V gene, and the remainder is unexplained. Present in this sample are under 150,000 clones, 85% to 90% of which were seen just once. The ten top clones hold over 9.5% of the sample. The specimen sequenced was peripheral blood. Source of these receptors: a man aged 45 to 65 with active or convalescent COVID-19.

The CDR3: CASSPGQGVPYEQYF. CDR3 nucleotides: TGCGCCAGCAGCCCGGGACAGGGGGTACCCTACGAGCAGTACTTC. The V call is TRBV5-1, the J call TRBJ2-7, with 11 bases lining up with TRBD1. The CDR3 contains 15 residues. The germline V gene encodes CDR1 SGHRS and CDR2 YFSETQ. V lost 4 bases to trimming and J lost 2 bases; unmatched junction nucleotides: 5.

This clone has just a few counts. J is TRBJ1-5 and V is TRBV28, with D uncertain. CDR1 is MDHEN and CDR2 is SYDVKM in the germline V gene. V lost 3 bases and J 0 bases, leaving 3 bases between the germline ends. The CDR3 runs 13 residues. The CDR3 here is CASSFGSNQPQHF. In DNA, the CDR3 is TGTGCCAGCAGTTTCGGTAGCAATCAGCCCCAGCATTTT.

The chain's CDR3 is CATSDSKMTGANYNEQFF. The CDR3 DNA follows: TGTGCCACCAGTGATTCCAAAATGACAGGGGCCAACTACAATGAGCAGTTCTTC. The rearrangement joins TRBV24-1 to TRBJ2-1; 8 nucleotides align to TRBD1. Losses at the gene ends were 2 bases for V and 3 bases for J; bases not matched to a gene: 11. The CDR3 sequence is 18 residues long. CDR1 is KGHDR and CDR2 is SFDVKD in the germline V gene.

This clone was seen a few times. The V gene is TRBV28, the J gene TRBJ2-1; tentatively, D is TRBD1 (6 bases). This CDR3 region has 16 residues. Germline V gene data show CDR1 as MDHEN and CDR2 as SYDVKM. Trimming shortened V by 6 bases and J by 9 bases, and 24 bases separated the two germline ends. CDR3 sequence: CASRPGAPGTLSEQFF. Written as DNA, the CDR3 is TGTGCCAGCAGGCCTGGGGCTCCGGGGACACTTTCTGAGCAGTTCTTC.

This CDR3 is CASSDRTGPLPTQYF. CDR3 nucleotides: TGCGCCAGCAGTGATCGGACAGGGCCCCTACCTACGCAGTATTTT. J is TRBJ2-3 and V is TRBV10-1, with 8 bases matching TRBD1. The ends lost 3 bases at V and 8 bases at J; junction bases unmatched: 10. This CDR3 has 15 residues. Germline loops: CDR1 WNHNN, CDR2 SYGVQD (reference sequence).

CDR3 sequence reads: CASSLDGWNTEAFF. CDR3 in DNA: TGTGCCAGCAGCTTAGACGGGTGGAACACTGAAGCTTTCTTT. The chain couples TRBV11-3 to TRBJ1-1; D remains unclear. This CDR3 spans 14 amino acids. CDR1 SGHNT and CDR2 YENEEA come from the germline V gene. V gave up 0 bases and J gave up 1 base, with 6 bases separating them.

The rearrangement links TRBV7-3 to TRBJ2-7, with a tentative D call TRBD2 (5 bases). The germline V gene encodes CDR1 SGHTA and CDR2 FQGTGA. V shed 1 base and J shed 7 bases, with 11 bases lying between them. The CDR3 contains 13 residues. The chain's CDR3 is CASSLKAGGEQYF. The DNA of the CDR3 is TGTGCCAGCAGCTTAAAAGCCGGCGGGGAGCAGTACTTC.

This clone was detected only a few times. The chain employs TRBV9 and TRBJ1-6; 7 bases are a match to TRBD1. The CDR3 length is 15 residues. With V trimmed by 0 bases and J by 6 bases, 3 bases remained unmatched. The V gene's germline CDR1 is SGDLS and CDR2 YYNGEE. CDR3 DNA sequence: TGTGCCAGCAGCGTAGAAGGACAGGTTAATTCACCCCTCCACTTT. Translation: CASSVEGQVNSPLHF. Full variable domain (outside the CDR3, taken from reference TRBV9 and TRBJ1-6): DSGVTQTPKHLITATGQRVTLRCSPRSGDLSVYWYQQSLDQGLQFLIQYYNGEERAKGNILERFSAQQFPDLHSELNLSSLELGDSALYFCASSVEGQVNSPLHFGNGTRLTVT.

This chain uses TRBV5-4 with TRBJ1-2, with D maybe TRBD1 (5 bases). The CDR3 loop spans 14 amino acids. V was trimmed by 1 base and J by 7 bases, leaving 14 bases between them. The V gene's germline CDR1 is SGHNT and CDR2 YYREEE (reference sequence). The CDR3: CASSLWGGVAGYTF. The CDR3 DNA reads TGTGCCAGCAGCTTGTGGGGCGGAGTAGCTGGCTACACCTTC.

The rearrangement links TRBV7-9 to TRBJ1-4, with 9 bases lining up with TRBD1. The CDR3 consists of 14 residues. Germline V gene data show CDR1 as SEHNR and CDR2 as FQNEAQ (reference sequence). The ends lost 3 bases at V and 5 bases at J; junction bases unmatched: 1. The CDR3: CASSLGTGNEKLFF. In DNA form, the CDR3 reads TGTGCCAGCAGCTTGGGGACAGGGAATGAAAAACTGTTTTTT.

The chain joins TRBV7-2 to TRBJ2-5; D possibly corresponds to TRBD1 (6 bases). CDR1 and CDR2 from the germline V gene are SGHTA and FQGNSA. V lost 2 bases, J lost 2 bases, and 9 bases lay in between. The CDR3 is 14 residues long. The CDR3 DNA reads as TGTGCCAGCAGCTTACAACAGGGACAAGAGACCCAGTACTTC. Amino acids: CASSLQQGQETQYF.

The V and J genes are TRBV28 and TRBJ2-4, with D possibly TRBD1 on 7 matching bases. This CDR3 is built from 17 residues. V was clipped by 4 bases and J by 7 bases, with 23 bases between them. The germline V gene encodes CDR1 MDHEN and CDR2 SYDVKM. The CDR3 DNA follows: TGTGCCAGCAGTTCTCCGCGGGGCCGTCAGGGGGTGAACATTCAGTACTTC. Translated: CASSSPRGRQGVNIQYF. The whole variable domain, remainder taken from reference TRBV28 and TRBJ2-4, is DVKVTQSSRYLVKRTGEKVFLECVQDMDHENMFWYRQDPGLGLRLIYFSYDVKMKEKGDIPEGYSVSREKKERFSLILESASTNQTSMYLCASSSPRGRQGVNIQYFGAGTRLSVL.

The chain employs TRBV28 and TRBJ1-3, with D uncertain. Trimming shortened V by 8 bases and J by 5 bases, and 16 bases separated the two germline ends. Germline-derived CDR1 and CDR2 are MDHEN and SYDVKM. This CDR3 spans 14 amino acids. CDR3 DNA sequence: TGTGCCAGCGATACCGGACTCCTCCGAAACACCATATATTTT. Its protein product is CASDTGLLRNTIYF.

The chain uses TRBV15 and TRBJ1-5, with 10 bases lining up with TRBD1. Losses at the gene ends were 1 base for V and 2 bases for J; bases not matched to a gene: 8. Germline V CDR1 and CDR2: LNHNV, YYDKDF (reference sequence). There are 18 residues in the CDR3. The CDR3: CATSRVGDRGWGNQPQHF. CDR3 DNA sequence: TGTGCCACCAGCAGAGTAGGGGACAGGGGATGGGGCAATCAGCCCCAGCATTTT. Looking up the rest from reference TRBV15 and TRBJ1-5 gives the full variable domain: DAMVIQNPRYQVTQFGKPVTLSCSQTLNHNVMYWYQQKSSQAPKLLFHYYDKDFNNEADTPDNFQSRRPNTSFCFLDIRSPGLGDTAMYLCATSRVGDRGWGNQPQHFGDGTRLSIL.

The rearrangement links TRBV11-2 to TRBJ1-5; 7 bases line up with TRBD1. The CDR3 length is 15 residues. V lost 5 bases and J lost 3; bases outside the gene matches: 7. Per the germline V gene, CDR1 is SGHAT and CDR2 is FQNNGV. The CDR3 protein is CASSPETGINQPQHF. The CDR3 DNA reads TGTGCCAGCAGCCCCGAGACAGGGATCAATCAGCCCCAGCATTTT.

This sequence joins TRBV7-9 and TRBJ2-3, with 9 bases aligning to TRBD1. The ends lost 5 bases at V and 3 bases at J; junction bases unmatched: 3. Germline V CDR1 and CDR2: SEHNR, FQNEAQ (reference sequence). CDR3 size: 14 residues. This CDR3 reads CASSTGQGTDTQYF. The CDR3 DNA reads TGTGCCAGCAGCACCGGACAGGGGACAGATACGCAGTATTTT.

V gene TRBV25-1 combines with J gene TRBJ1-2; D gene uncertain. This CDR3 has 12 residues. CDR1 MGHDK and CDR2 SYGVNS come from the germline V gene. V gave up 4 bases and J gave up 8 bases, with 11 bases separating them. CDR3 DNA sequence: TGTGCCAGCAGTGCCGGAGTAAGGGGCTACACCTTC. Translating it yields CASSAGVRGYTF.

Here the CDR3 DNA reads TGCGCCAGCAGAAAGGGACACACCTACAATGAGCAGTTCTTC. It is translated as CASRKGHTYNEQFF. The chain carries TRBV5-1 and TRBJ2-1, with D possibly matching TRBD1 (6 bases). Per the germline V gene, CDR1 is SGHRS and CDR2 is YFSETQ. Trimming pared 5 bases from V and 2 bases from J, leaving 11 bases between. CDR3 size: 14 residues.

The genes are TRBV27 and TRBJ1-5; 9 bases are shared with TRBD1. Germline assignment: CDR1 MNHEY and CDR2 SMNVEV (reference sequence). J lost 6 bases, V lost 4 bases, and 1 base had no gene match. The length of the CDR3 is 13 residues. The CDR3 nucleotides are TGTGCCAGCAGTTGGGACAGGGCTCAGCCCCAGCATTTT. Protein sequence: CASSWDRAQPQHF.

CDR3 loop: CASSTQGDLAFF. CDR3 in DNA: TGCGCCAGCAGCACACAGGGAGATTTAGCTTTCTTT. The chain is built from TRBV5-1 and TRBJ1-1, with D perhaps matching TRBD1 (6 bases). Trimming removed 4 bases at V and 10 bases at J, with 14 bases between. The germline gives CDR1 SGHRS, CDR2 YFSETQ. This CDR3 has 12 residues. The full variable domain, its missing parts supplied by reference TRBV5-1 and TRBJ1-1, is KAGVTQTPRYLIKTRGQQVTLSCSPISGHRSVSWYQQTPGQGLQFLFEYFSETQRNKGNFPGRFSGRQFSNSRSEMNVSTLELGDSALYLCASSTQGDLAFFGQGTRLTVV.

The rearrangement joins TRBV19 to TRBJ1-5; 10 bases are shared with TRBD1. V gave up 5 bases and J gave up 8 bases; unmatched junction bases: 9. The CDR3 consists of 15 residues. In germline, CDR1 is LNHDA, CDR2 SQIVND (reference sequence). The DNA for the CDR3 is TGTGCCAGTAGTGGGCCGGGACAGGGGTGGGAGCCCCAGCATTTT. Translation gives CASSGPGQGWEPQHF.

The rearrangement links TRBV18 to TRBJ2-6, with a possible D match to TRBD1 (6 bases). Trimming stripped 4 bases from V and 0 bases from J, with 10 bases between. Germline assignment: CDR1 KGHSH and CDR2 LQKENI. The CDR3 is 16 amino acids. This CDR3 reads CASSRLQGSGANVLTF. As DNA, the CDR3 is TGTGCCAGCTCACGATTACAGGGCTCTGGGGCCAACGTCCTGACTTTC.

This chain uses TRBV7-9 with TRBJ1-1; D uncertain. V was trimmed by 1 base and J by 1 base, leaving 16 bases between them. The CDR3 has 17 residues. Germline V gives CDR1 SEHNR, CDR2 FQNEAQ (reference sequence). CDR3 nucleotides: TGTGCCAGCAGCTTAGGCCTCTACCGCGGGAGGAACACTGAAGCTTTCTTT. As protein: CASSLGLYRGRNTEAFF. The full variable domain, its missing parts supplied by reference TRBV7-9 and TRBJ1-1, is DTGVSQNPRHKITKRGQNVTFRCDPISEHNRLYWYRQTLGQGPEFLTYFQNEAQLEKSRLLSDRFSAERPKGSFSTLEIQRTEQGDSAMYLCASSLGLYRGRNTEAFFGQGTRLTVV.

CDR3 protein: CASSYGGWTEAFF. In DNA form, the CDR3 reads TGTGCCAGCAGTTACGGGGGCTGGACTGAAGCTTTCTTT. This chain joins TRBV6-5 and TRBJ1-1; tentative D call: TRBD1 (6 bases). V lost 2 bases to trimming and J lost 5 bases, with 9 bases between them. Germline assignment: CDR1 MNHEY and CDR2 SVGAGI. The CDR3 covers 13 residues.